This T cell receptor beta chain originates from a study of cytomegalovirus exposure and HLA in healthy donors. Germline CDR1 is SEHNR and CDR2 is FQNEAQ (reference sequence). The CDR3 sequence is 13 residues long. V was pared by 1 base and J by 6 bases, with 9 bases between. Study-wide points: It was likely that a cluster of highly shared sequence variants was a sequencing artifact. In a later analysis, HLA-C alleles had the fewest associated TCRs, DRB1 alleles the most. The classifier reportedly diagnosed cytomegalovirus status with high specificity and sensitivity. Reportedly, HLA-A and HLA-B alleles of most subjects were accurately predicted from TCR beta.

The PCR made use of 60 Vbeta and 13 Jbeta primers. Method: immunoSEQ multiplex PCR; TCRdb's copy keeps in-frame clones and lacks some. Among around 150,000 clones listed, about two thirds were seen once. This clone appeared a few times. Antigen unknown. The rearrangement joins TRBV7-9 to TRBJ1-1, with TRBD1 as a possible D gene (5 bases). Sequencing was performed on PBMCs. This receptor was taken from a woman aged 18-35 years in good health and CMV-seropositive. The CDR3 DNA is TGTGCCAGCAGCTTAGGCACAGGCGCTGAAGCTTTCTTT. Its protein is CASSLGTGAEAFF. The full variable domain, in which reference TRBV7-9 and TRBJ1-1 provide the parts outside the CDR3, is DTGVSQNPRHKITKRGQNVTFRCDPISEHNRLYWYRQTLGQGPEFLTYFQNEAQLEKSRLLSDRFSAERPKGSFSTLEIQRTEQGDSAMYLCASSLGTGAEAFFGQGTRLTVV.